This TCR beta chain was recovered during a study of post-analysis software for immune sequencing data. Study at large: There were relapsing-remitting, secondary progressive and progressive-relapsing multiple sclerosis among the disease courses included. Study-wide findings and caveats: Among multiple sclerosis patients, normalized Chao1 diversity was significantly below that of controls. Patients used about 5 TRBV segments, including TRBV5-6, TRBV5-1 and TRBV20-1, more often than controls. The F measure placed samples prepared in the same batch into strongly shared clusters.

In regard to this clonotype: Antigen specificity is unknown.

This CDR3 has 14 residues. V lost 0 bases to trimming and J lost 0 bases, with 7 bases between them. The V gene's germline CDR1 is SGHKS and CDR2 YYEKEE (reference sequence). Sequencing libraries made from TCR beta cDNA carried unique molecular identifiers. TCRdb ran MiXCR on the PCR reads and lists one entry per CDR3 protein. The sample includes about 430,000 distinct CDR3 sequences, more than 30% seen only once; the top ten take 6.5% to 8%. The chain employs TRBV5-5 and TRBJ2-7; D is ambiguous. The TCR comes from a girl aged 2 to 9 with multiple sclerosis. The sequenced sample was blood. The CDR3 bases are TGTGCCAGCAGCTTGGGGGCGTACTCCTACGAGCAGTACTTC. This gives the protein CASSLGAYSYEQYF.